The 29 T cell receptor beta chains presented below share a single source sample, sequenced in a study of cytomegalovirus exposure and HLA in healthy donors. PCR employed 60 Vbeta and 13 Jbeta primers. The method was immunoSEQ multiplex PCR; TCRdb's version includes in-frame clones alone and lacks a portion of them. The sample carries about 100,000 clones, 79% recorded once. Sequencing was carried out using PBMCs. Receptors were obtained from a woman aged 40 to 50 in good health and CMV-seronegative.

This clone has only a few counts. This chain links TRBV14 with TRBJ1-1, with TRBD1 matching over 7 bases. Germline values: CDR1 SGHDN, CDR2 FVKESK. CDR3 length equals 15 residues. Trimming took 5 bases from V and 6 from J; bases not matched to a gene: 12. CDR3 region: CASSRQGSNGAEAFF. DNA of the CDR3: TGTGCCAGCAGCAGACAGGGTTCCAACGGAGCTGAAGCTTTCTTT.

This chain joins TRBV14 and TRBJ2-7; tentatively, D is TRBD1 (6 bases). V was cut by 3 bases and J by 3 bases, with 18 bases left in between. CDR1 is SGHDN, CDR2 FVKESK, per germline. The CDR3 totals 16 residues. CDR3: CASSQPFFRGNYEQYF. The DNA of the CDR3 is TGTGCCAGCAGCCAGCCTTTTTTCAGGGGAAACTACGAGCAGTACTTC.

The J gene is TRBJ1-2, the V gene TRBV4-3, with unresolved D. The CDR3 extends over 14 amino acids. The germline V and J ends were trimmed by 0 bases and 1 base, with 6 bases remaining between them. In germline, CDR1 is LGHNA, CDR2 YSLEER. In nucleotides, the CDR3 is TGCGCCAGCAGCCAAGATTCGGTTAACTATGGCTACACCTTC. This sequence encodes CASSQDSVNYGYTF.

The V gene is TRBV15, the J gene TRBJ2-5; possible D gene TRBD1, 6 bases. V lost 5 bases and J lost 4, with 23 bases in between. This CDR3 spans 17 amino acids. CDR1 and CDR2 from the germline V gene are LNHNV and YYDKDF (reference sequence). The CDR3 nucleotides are TGTGCCACCAGCGAACCCCCCCCAGGACAGAGATTAGAGACCCAGTACTTC. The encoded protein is CATSEPPPGQRLETQYF.

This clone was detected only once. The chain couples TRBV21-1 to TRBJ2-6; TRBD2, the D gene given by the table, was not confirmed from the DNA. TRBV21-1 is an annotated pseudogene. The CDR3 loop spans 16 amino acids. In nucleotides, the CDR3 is TGTGCCAGCAGCAAAGACGGGGGGTTAGGGGCCAACGTCCTGACTTTC. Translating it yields CASSKDGGLGANVLTF.

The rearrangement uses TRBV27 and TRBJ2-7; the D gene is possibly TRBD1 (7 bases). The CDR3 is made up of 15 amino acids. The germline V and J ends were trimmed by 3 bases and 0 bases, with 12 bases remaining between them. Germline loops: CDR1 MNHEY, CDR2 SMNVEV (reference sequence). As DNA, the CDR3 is TGTGCCAGCAGTTTCAGGGGGGTGAGCTCCTACGAGCAGTACTTC. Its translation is CASSFRGVSSYEQYF.

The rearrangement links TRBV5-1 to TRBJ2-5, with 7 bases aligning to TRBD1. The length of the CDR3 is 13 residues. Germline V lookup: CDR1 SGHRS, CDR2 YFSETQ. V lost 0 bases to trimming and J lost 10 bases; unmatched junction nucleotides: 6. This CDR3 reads CASSLEGAPGQYF. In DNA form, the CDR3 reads TGCGCCAGCAGCTTGGAGGGGGCCCCGGGCCAGTACTTC.

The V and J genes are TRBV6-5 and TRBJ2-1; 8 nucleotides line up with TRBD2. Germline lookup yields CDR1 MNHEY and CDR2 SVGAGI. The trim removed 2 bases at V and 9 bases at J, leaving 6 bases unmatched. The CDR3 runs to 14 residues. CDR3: CASSYLGLDLEQFF. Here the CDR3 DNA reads TGTGCCAGCAGTTACCTGGGACTAGACCTTGAGCAGTTCTTC.

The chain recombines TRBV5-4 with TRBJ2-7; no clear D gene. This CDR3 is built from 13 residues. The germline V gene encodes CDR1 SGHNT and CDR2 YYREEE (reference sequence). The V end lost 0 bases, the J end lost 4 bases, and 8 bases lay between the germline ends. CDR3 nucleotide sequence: TGTGCCAGCAGCTTGGCGGGTCCTTACGAGCAGTACTTC. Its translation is CASSLAGPYEQYF.

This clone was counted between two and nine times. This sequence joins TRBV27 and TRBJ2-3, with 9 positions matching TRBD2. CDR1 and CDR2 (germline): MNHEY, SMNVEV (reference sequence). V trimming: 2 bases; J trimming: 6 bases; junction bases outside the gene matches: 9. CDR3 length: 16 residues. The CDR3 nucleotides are TGTGCCAGCAGTTTAGGGCGGGTAGCGGGGGTCGATACGCAGTATTTT. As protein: CASSLGRVAGVDTQYF.

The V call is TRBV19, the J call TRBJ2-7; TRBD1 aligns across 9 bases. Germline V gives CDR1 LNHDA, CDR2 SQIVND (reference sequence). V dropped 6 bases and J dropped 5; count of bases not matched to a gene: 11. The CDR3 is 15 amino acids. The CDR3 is CASRRAGQGGHEQYF. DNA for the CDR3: TGTGCCAGTAGGAGAGCGGGACAGGGTGGGCACGAGCAGTACTTC.

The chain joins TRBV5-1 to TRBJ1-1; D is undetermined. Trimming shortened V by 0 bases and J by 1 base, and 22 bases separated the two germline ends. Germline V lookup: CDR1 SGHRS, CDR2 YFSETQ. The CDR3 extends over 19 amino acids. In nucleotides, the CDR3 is TGCGCCAGCAGCTTGGTCTTTGGGAAAAGGACTCGGGAGAACACTGAAGCTTTCTTT. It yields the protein CASSLVFGKRTRENTEAFF. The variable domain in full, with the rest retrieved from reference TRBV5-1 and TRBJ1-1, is KAGVTQTPRYLIKTRGQQVTLSCSPISGHRSVSWYQQTPGQGLQFLFEYFSETQRNKGNFPGRFSGRQFSNSRSEMNVSTLELGDSALYLCASSLVFGKRTRENTEAFFGQGTRLTVV.

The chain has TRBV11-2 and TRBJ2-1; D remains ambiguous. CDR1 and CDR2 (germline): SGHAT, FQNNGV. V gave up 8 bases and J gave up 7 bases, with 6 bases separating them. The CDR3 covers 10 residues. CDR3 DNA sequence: TGTGCCAGCCAACGGAATGAGCAGTTCTTC. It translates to CASQRNEQFF.

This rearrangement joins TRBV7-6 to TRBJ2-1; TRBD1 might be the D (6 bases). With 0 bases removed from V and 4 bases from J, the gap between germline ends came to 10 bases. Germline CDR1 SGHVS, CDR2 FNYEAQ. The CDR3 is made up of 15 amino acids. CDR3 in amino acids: CASSLAQGDYNEQFF. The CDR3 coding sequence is TGTGCCAGCAGCTTAGCACAGGGAGATTACAATGAGCAGTTCTTC.

CDR3 residues: CASSTLDRRYYGYTF. The CDR3 DNA is TGTGCCAGTAGTACACTGGACAGGAGGTACTATGGCTACACCTTC. V is TRBV19 and J is TRBJ1-2; TRBD1 aligns across 7 bases. The ends lost 4 bases at V and 3 bases at J; junction bases unmatched: 8. CDR3 size: 15 residues. CDR1 is LNHDA, CDR2 SQIVND, per germline (reference sequence).

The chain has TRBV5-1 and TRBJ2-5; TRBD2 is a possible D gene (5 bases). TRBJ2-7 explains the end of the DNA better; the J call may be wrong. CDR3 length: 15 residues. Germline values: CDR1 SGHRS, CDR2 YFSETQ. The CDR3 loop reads CASSLTAGGGYEQYF. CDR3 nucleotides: TGCGCCAGCAGCTTGACGGCGGGCGGAGGTTACGAGCAGTACTTC.

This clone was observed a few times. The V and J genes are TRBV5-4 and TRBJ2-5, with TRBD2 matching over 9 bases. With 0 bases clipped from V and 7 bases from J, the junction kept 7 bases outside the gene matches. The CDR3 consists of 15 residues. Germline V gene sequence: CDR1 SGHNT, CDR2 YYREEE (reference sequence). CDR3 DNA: TGTGCCAGCAGCTTGGCCCCTAGCGGGGCGGGGACCCAGTACTTC. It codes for CASSLAPSGAGTQYF.

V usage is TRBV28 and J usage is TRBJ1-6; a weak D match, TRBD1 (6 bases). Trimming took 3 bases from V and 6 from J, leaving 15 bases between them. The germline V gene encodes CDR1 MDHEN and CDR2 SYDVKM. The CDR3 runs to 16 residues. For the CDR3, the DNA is TGTGCCAGCAGTTTCGACCCTGGGGGCTTTAATTCACCCCTCCACTTT. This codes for CASSFDPGGFNSPLHF.

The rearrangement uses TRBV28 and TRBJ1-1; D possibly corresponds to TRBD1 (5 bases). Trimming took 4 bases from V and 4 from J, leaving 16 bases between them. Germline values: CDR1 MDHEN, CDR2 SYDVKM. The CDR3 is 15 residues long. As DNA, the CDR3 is TGTGCCAGCAGTTCCCCCGGCAGGGTTGGCACTGAAGCTTTCTTT. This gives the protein CASSSPGRVGTEAFF.

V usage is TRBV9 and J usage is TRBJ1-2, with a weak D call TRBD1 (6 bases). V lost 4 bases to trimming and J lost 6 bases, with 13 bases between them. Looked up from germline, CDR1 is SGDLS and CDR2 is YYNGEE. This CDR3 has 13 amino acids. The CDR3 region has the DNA TGTGCCAGCAGCTCCAGGGGCGAAGATGGCTACACCTTC. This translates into CASSSRGEDGYTF.

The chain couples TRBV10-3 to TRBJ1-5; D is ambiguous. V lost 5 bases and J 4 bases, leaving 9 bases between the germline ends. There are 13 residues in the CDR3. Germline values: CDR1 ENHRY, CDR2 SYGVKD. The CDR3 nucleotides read TGTGCCATCAGTCCCGAGGTTAATCAGCCCCAGCATTTT. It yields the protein CAISPEVNQPQHF.

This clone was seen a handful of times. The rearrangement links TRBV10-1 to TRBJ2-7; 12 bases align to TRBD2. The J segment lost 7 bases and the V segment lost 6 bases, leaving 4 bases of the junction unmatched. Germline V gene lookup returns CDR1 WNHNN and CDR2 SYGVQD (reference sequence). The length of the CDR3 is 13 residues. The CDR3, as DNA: TGCGCCAGCAGCCCCGGACTAGCGGGAGAGCAGTACTTC. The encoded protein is CASSPGLAGEQYF.

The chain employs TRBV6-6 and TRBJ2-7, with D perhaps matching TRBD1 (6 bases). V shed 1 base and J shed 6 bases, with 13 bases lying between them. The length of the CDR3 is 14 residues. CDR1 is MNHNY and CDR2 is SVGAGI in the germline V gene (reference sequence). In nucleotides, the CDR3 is TGTGCCAGCAGTTACTTCTCCAGGGGCGGCGAGCAGTACTTC. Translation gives CASSYFSRGGEQYF.

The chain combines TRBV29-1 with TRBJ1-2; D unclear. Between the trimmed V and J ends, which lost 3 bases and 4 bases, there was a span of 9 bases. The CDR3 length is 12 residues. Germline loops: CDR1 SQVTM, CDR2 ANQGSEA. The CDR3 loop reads CSVDVGGYGYTF. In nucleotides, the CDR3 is TGCAGCGTTGATGTGGGAGGCTATGGCTACACCTTC. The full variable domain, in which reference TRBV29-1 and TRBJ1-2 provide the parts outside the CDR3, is SAVISQKPSRDICQRGTSLTIQCQVDSQVTMMFWYRQQPGQSLTLIATANQGSEATYESGFVIDKFPISRPNLTFSTLTVSNMSPEDSSIYLCSVDVGGYGYTFGSGTRLTVV.

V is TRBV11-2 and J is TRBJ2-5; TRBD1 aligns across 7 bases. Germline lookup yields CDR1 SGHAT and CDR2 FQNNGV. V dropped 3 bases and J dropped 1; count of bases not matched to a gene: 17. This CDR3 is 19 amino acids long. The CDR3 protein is CASSFRGAVRTGPQETQYF. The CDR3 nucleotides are TGTGCCAGCAGCTTTAGGGGCGCTGTTCGGACAGGTCCCCAAGAGACCCAGTACTTC.

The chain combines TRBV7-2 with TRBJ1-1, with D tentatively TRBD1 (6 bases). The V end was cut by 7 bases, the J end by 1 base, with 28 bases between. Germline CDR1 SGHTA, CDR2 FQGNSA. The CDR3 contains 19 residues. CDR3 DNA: TGTGCCAGCAATACCCCTTCCACCTATGGGGGCGGGTCGAACACTGAAGCTTTCTTT. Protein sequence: CASNTPSTYGGGSNTEAFF.

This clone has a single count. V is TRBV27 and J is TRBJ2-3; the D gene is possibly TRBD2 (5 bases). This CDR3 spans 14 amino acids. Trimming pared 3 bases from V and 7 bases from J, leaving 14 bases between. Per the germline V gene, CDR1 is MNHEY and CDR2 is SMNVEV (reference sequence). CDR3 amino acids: CASSFSTGVNTQYF. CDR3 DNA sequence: TGTGCCAGCAGTTTTAGCACCGGGGTGAATACGCAGTATTTT.

In DNA, the CDR3 is TGTGCCAGTAGTGCGTATGAAGAGACCCAGTACTTC. It is translated as CASSAYEETQYF. The chain uses TRBV19 and TRBJ2-5, with D unclear. This CDR3 region has 12 residues. Per the germline V gene, CDR1 is LNHDA and CDR2 is SQIVND (reference sequence). The V gene lost 5 bases and the J gene lost 3 bases, with 7 bases spanning the gap.

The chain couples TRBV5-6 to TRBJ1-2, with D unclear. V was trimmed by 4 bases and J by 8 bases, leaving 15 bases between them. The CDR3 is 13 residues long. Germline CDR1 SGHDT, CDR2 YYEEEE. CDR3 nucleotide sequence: TGTGCCAGCAGCGCCGGGAGGGCCTGGGGCTACACCTTC. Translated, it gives CASSAGRAWGYTF.